This entry describes one T cell receptor beta chain. Produced via immunoSEQ multiplex PCR; TCRdb's table is partial and in-frame only. The sample yields a few hundred thousand clones, around four fifths seen once. The entry originates in a study of blood T cell repertoires in COVID-19. Study-wide context: Sites across the United States, Italy and Spain contributed samples from acute and convalescent COVID-19.

V gave up 6 bases and J gave up 2 bases, with 16 bases separating them. CDR3 length equals 15 residues. Per the germline V gene, CDR1 is SNHLY and CDR2 is FYNNEI. The genes are TRBV2 and TRBJ1-1; D possibly corresponds to TRBD1 (6 bases). Sequencing was performed on peripheral blood. The receptor was derived from a woman of 80 years or more with COVID-19, enrolled during active disease. For the CDR3, the DNA is TGTGCCAGCAGGGGGAACCGGGACAAAAACACTGAAGCTTTCTTT. Encoded protein: CASRGNRDKNTEAFF.